This T cell receptor (beta chain) emerged from a study of siplizumab effects on memory and regulatory T cells. Regarding the study as a whole: There appeared to be greater diversity in naive T cells than in memory cells, and naive T cells seemed major contributors to the alloresponse. The study did not confirm that proliferating Tregs from siplizumab cultures were suppressive.

As for this clone: Its antigen is not known.

Each sample yielded around 9.6 x 10^4 assayed TCR templates. The assay was immunoSEQ multiplex PCR, and TCRdb's table has in-frame clones only and misses some. Of about 110,000 clones listed, about 91% are singletons. The V end lost 3 bases, the J end lost 3 bases, and 8 bases lay between the germline ends. CDR1 is SGHRS and CDR2 is YFSETQ in the germline V gene. This CDR3 comprises 13 residues. Source material: Tregs sorted from blood. This sequence joins TRBV5-1 and TRBJ2-3; D is uncertain. This TCR derives from a human donor in good health. Written as DNA, the CDR3 is TGCGCCAGCAGCTATGGTGGGACAGATACGCAGTATTTT. Its translation is CASSYGGTDTQYF.